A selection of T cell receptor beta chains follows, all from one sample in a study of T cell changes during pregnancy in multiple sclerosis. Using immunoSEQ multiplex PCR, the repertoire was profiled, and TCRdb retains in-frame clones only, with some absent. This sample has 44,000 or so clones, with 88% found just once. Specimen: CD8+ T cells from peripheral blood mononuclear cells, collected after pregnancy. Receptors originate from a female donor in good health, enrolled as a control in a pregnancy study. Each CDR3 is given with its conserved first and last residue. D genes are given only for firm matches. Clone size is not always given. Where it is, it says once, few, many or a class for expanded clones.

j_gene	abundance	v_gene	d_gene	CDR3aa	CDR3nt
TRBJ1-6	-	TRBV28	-	CASSLTPNSPLHF	TGTGCCAGCAGTTTAACTCCCAATTCACCCCTCCACTTT
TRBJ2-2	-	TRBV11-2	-	CASSFIVYTGELFF	TGTGCCAGCAGCTTCATAGTATACACCGGGGAGCTGTTTTTT
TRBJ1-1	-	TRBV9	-	CASSRGADLNTEAFF	TGTGCCAGCAGCCGGGGGGCAGACCTGAACACTGAAGCTTTCTTT
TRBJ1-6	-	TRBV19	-	CASSPKGGSSYNSPLHF	TGTGCCAGTAGTCCAAAGGGGGGGAGCTCCTATAATTCACCCCTCCACTTT
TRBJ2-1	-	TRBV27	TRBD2	CATQYPGGTYNEQFF	TGTGCCACCCAATATCCCGGGGGGACCTACAATGAGCAGTTCTTC
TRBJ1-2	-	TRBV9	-	CASSVGGTPFNYGYTF	TGTGCCAGCAGCGTAGGTGGGACTCCATTCAACTATGGCTACACCTTC
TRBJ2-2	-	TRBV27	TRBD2	CASSPIAGAGELFF	TGTGCCAGCAGCCCCATCGCGGGGGCCGGGGAGCTGTTTTTT
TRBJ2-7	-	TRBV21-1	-	CASSSRGSPGEQYF	TGTGCCAGCAGCTCCCGGGGATCCCCGGGTGAGCAGTACTTC
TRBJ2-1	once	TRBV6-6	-	CASILEPNEQFF	TGTGCCAGCATTCTAGAACCCAATGAGCAGTTCTTC
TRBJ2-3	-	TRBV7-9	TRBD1	CASSYPRQGATDTQYF	TGTGCCAGCAGCTACCCCAGACAGGGGGCAACAGATACGCAGTATTTT
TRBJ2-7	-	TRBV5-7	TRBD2	CGWAGVINYEQYF	TGTGGGTGGGCGGGGGTGATAAACTACGAGCAGTACTTC
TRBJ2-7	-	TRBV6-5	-	CASSRLLEEQYF	TGTGCCAGCAGTAGATTGCTAGAGGAGCAGTACTTC
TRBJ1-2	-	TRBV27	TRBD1	CASSPAKTGYGYTF	TGTGCCAGCAGTCCGGCCAAGACAGGGTATGGCTACACCTTC
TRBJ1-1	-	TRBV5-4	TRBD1	CASSFGGDRGPGTEAFF	TGTGCCAGCAGCTTCGGCGGGGACAGGGGGCCCGGCACTGAAGCTTTCTTT
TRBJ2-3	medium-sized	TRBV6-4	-	CASSPRAGSTDTQYF	TGTGCCAGCAGCCCCCGGGCGGGAAGCACAGATACGCAGTATTTT
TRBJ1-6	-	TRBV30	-	CAGGENSPLHF	TGTGCCGGGGGGGAGAATTCACCCCTCCACTTT
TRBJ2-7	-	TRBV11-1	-	CASSLWSSYEQYF	TGTGCCAGCAGCTTATGGAGCTCCTACGAGCAGTACTTC
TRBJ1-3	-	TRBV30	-	CAWSPRTFAGNTIYF	TGTGCCTGGAGTCCCCGGACATTCGCTGGAAACACCATATATTTT
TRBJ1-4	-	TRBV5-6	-	CASSPSSATNEKLFF	TGTGCCAGCAGCCCTTCGTCCGCAACTAATGAAAAACTGTTTTTT
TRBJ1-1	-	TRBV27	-	CASSSGFNTEAFF	TGTGCCAGCAGTTCAGGATTCAACACTGAAGCTTTCTTT
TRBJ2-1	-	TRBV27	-	CASSSTSNEQFF	TGTGCCAGCAGTTCGACTAGCAATGAGCAGTTCTTC
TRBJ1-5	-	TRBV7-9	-	CASSSSDYSNQPQHF	TGTGCCAGCAGCTCTTCAGATTATAGCAATCAGCCCCAGCATTTT
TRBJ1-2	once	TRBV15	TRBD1	CATSRDQADRAEGYTF	TGTGCCACCAGCAGAGATCAAGCGGACAGGGCGGAAGGCTACACCTTC
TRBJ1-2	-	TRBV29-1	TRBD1	CSAGQGDGYTF	TGCAGCGCGGGACAGGGGGACGGCTACACCTTC
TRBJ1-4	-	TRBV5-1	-	CASSLGHSSNEKLFF	TGCGCCAGCAGCTTGGGTCACAGCTCTAATGAAAAACTGTTTTTT